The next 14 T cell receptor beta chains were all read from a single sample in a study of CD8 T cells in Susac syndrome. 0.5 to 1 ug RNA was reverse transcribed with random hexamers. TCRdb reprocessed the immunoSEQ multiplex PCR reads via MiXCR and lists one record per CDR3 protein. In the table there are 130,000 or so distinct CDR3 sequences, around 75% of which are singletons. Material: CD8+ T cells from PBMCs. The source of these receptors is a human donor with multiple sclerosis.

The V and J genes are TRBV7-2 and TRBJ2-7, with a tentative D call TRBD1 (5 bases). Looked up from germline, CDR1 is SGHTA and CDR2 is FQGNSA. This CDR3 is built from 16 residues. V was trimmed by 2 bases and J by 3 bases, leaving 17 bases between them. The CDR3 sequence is CASSLMGRRKLYEQYF. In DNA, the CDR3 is TGTGCCAGCAGCTTAATGGGGCGACGGAAACTCTACGAGCAGTACTTC.

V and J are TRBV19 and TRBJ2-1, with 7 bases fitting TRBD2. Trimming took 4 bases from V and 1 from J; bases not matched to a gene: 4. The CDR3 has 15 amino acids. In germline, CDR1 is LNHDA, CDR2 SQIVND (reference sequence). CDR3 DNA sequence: TGTGCCAGTAGTAGGACGGGAGGATCCTACAATGAGCAGTTCTTC. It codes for CASSRTGGSYNEQFF.

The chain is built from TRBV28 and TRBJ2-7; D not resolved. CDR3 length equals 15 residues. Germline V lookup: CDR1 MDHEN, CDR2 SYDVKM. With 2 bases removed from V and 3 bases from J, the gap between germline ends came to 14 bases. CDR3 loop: CASSLTPSKVYEQYF. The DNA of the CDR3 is TGTGCCAGCAGTTTAACACCCTCAAAGGTCTACGAGCAGTACTTC.

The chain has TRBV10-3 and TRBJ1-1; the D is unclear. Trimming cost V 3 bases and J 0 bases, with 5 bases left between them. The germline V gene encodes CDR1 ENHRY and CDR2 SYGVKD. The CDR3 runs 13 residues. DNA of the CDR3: TGTGCCATCAGTGACCTGATGAACACTGAAGCTTTCTTT. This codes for CAISDLMNTEAFF.

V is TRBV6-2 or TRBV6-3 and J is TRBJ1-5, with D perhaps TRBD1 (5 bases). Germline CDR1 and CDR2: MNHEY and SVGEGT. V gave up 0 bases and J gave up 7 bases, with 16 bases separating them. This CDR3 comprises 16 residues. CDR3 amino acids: CASSYSIPGRRQPQHF. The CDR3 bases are TGTGCCAGCAGTTACTCGATCCCAGGGAGGAGGCAGCCCCAGCATTTT.

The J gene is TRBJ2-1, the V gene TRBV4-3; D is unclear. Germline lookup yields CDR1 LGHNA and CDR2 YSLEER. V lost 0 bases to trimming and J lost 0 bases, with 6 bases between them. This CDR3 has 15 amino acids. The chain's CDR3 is CASSQDRSSYNEQFF. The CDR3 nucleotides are TGCGCCAGCAGCCAAGACAGGAGCTCCTACAATGAGCAGTTCTTC.

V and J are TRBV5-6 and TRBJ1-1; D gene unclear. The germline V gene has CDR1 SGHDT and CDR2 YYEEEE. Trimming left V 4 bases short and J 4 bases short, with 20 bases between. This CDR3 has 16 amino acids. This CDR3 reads CASSEAPRLRSTEAFF. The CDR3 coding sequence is TGTGCCAGCAGCGAGGCTCCGCGATTGCGGAGCACTGAAGCTTTCTTT.

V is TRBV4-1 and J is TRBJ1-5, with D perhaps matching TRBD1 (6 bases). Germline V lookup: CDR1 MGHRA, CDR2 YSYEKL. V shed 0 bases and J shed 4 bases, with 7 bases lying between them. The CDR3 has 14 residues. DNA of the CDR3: TGCGCCAGCAGCCAAGAAGGGGGGAATCAGCCCCAGCATTTT. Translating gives CASSQEGGNQPQHF.

CDR3 amino acids: CASSLSHTEAFF. The CDR3 coding sequence is TGTGCCAGCAGCTTAAGTCACACTGAAGCTTTCTTT. The rearrangement uses TRBV5-6 and TRBJ1-1; no definite D call. V lost 2 bases and J 3 bases, leaving 5 bases between the germline ends. CDR1 SGHDT and CDR2 YYEEEE come from the germline V gene. The CDR3 has 12 residues. Drawing the rest from reference TRBV5-6 and TRBJ1-1, the complete variable domain is DAGVTQSPTHLIKTRGQQVTLRCSPKSGHDTVSWYQQALGQGPQFIFQYYEEEERQRGNFPDRFSGHQFPNYSSELNVNALLLGDSALYLCASSLSHTEAFFGQGTRLTVV.

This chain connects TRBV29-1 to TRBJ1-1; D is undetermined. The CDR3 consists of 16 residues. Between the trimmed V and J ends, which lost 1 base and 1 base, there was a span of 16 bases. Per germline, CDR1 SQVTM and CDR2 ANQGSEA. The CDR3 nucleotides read TGCAGCGTTGAAGTATGGACTTTCCGGCCGAACACTGAAGCTTTCTTT. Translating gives CSVEVWTFRPNTEAFF.

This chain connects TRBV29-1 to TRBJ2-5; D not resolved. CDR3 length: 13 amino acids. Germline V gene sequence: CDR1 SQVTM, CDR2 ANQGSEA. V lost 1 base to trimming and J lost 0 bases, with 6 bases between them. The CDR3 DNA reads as TGCAGCGTTGAAGTGGGTGACCAAGAGACCCAGTACTTC. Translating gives CSVEVGDQETQYF.

CDR3 region: CASSLGRSGETQYF. DNA of the CDR3: TGTGCCAGCAGCTTGGGCAGGTCGGGGGAGACCCAGTACTTC. J is TRBJ2-5 and V is TRBV5-6; TRBD2 might be the D (5 bases). The germline CDR1 and CDR2 sequences are SGHDT and YYEEEE. The CDR3 extends over 14 amino acids. Deletions cut 0 bases from V and 5 bases from J, with 11 bases between.

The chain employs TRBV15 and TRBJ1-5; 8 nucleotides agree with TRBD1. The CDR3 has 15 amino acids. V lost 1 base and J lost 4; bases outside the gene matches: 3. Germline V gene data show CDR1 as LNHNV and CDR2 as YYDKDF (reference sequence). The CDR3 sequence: CATSRARQGNQPQHF. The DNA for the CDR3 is TGTGCCACCAGCAGAGCCCGACAGGGGAATCAGCCCCAGCATTTT.

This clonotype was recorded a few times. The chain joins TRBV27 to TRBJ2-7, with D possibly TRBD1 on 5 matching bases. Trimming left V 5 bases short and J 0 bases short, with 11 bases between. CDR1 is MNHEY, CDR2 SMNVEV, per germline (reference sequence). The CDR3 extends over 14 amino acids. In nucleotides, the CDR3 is TGTGCCAGCAGTCCCAGGGCTAGCTCCTACGAGCAGTACGTC. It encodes CASSPRASSYEQYV.